This T cell receptor beta chain was sequenced during a study of response to subunit inactivated influenza vaccine. TCRdb itself ran the RT-PCR reads through MiXCR, one entry per CDR3 protein. The data hold around 520,000 distinct CDR3 sequences, with 25% observed a single time. This clonotype was detected many times. V was trimmed by 6 bases and J by 6 bases, leaving 12 bases between them. This CDR3 is 12 amino acids long. Here the sequenced sample was CD4+ T cells sorted from PBMCs, taken more than 4 days after vaccination. This TCR was recovered from a man aged 45 to 65 who received an inactivated influenza vaccine. This chain uses TRBV12-3 or TRBV12-4 with TRBJ2-7; D unclear. The CDR3 loop is CASSSVGREQYF. The CDR3 bases are TGTGCCAGCAGCTCGGTTGGCCGCGAGCAGTACTTC.